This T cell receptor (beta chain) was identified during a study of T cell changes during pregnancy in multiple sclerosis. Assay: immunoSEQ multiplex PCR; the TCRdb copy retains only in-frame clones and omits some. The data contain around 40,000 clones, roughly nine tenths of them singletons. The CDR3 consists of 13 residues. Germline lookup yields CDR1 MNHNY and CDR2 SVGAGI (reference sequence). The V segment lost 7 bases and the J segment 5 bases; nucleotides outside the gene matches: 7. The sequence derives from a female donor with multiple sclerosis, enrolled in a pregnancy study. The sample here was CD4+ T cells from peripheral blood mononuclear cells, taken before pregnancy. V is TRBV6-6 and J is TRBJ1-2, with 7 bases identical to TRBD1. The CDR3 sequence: CASTNPGQYGYTF. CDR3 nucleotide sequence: TGTGCCAGCACCAACCCGGGACAGTATGGCTACACCTTC.